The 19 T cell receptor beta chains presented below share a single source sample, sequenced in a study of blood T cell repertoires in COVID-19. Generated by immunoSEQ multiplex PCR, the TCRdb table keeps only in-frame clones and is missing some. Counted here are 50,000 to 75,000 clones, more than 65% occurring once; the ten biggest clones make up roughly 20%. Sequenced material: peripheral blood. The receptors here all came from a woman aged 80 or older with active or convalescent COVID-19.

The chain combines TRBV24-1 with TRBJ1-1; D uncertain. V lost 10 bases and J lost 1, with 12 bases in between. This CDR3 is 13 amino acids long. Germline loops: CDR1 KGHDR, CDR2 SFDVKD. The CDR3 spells CATWRKGNTEAFF. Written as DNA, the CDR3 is TGTGCCACTTGGAGGAAGGGGAACACTGAAGCTTTCTTT.

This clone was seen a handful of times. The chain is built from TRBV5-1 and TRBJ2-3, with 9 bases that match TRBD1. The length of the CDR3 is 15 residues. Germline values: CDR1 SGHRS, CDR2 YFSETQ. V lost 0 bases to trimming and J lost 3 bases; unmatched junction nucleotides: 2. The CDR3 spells CASSLGQGETDTQYF. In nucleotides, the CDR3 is TGCGCCAGCAGCTTGGGACAGGGGGAAACAGATACGCAGTATTTT.

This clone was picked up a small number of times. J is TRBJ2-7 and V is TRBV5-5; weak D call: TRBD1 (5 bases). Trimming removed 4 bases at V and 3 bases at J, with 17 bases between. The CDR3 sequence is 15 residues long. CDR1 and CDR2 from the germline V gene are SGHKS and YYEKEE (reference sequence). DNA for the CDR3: TGTGCCAGCAGCGCGGACGGACACCAGCGCTACGAGCAGTACTTC. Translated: CASSADGHQRYEQYF.

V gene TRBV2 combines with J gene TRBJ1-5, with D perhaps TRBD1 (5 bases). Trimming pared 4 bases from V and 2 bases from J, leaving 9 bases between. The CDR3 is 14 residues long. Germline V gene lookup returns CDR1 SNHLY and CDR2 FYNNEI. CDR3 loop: CASSARGGNQPQHF. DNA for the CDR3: TGTGCCAGCAGTGCTAGGGGTGGCAATCAGCCCCAGCATTTT.

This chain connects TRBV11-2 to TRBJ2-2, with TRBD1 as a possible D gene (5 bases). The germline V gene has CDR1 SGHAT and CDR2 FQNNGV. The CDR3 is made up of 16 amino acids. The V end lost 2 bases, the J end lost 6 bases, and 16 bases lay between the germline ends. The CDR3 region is CASSLSQGFYAGELFF. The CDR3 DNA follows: TGTGCCAGCAGCTTATCTCAGGGCTTTTACGCCGGGGAGCTGTTTTTT.

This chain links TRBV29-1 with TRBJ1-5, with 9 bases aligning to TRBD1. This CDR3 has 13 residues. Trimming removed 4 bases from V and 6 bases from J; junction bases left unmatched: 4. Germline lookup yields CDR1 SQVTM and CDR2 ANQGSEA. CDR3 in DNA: TGCAGCGTTGGAGGGACAGGGACTCAGCCCCAGCATTTT. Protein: CSVGGTGTQPQHF.

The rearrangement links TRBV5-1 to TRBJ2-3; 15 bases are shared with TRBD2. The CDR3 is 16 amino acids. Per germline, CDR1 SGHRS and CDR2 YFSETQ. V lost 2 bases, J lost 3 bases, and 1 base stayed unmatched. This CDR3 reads CASSFGTSGGTDTQYF. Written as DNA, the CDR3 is TGCGCCAGCAGCTTTGGGACTAGCGGGGGGACAGATACGCAGTATTTT.

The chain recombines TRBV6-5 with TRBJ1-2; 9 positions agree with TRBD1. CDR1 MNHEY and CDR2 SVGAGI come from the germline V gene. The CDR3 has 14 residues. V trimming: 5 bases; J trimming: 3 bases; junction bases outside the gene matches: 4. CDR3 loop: CASSLDRGDYGYTF. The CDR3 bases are TGTGCCAGCAGTCTGGACAGGGGAGACTATGGCTACACCTTC.

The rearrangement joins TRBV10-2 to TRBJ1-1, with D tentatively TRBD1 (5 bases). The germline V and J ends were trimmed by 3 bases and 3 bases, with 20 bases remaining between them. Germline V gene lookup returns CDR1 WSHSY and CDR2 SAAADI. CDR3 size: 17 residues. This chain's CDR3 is CASSDSRRRAGDTEAFF. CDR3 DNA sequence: TGCGCCAGCAGTGATTCAAGGCGGAGGGCGGGGGACACTGAAGCTTTCTTT.

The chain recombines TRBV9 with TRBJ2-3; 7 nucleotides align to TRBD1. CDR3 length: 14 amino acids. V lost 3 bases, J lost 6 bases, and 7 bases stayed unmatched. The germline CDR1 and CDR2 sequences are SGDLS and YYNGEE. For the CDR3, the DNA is TGTGCCAGCAGCGCCCCACAGGGGTCGGATACGCAGTATTTT. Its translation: CASSAPQGSDTQYF. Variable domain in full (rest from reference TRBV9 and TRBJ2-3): DSGVTQTPKHLITATGQRVTLRCSPRSGDLSVYWYQQSLDQGLQFLIQYYNGEERAKGNILERFSAQQFPDLHSELNLSSLELGDSALYFCASSAPQGSDTQYFGPGTRLTVL.

CDR3 nucleotides: TGTGCCACCGGGACCTATGCGGGGGCCAGGGAGACCCAGTACTTC. Translated: CATGTYAGARETQYF. The chain recombines TRBV15 with TRBJ2-5, with a tentative D call TRBD2 (7 bases). Germline values: CDR1 LNHNV, CDR2 YYDKDF (reference sequence). The CDR3 is made up of 15 amino acids. The V end was cut by 8 bases, the J end by 5 bases, with 21 bases between.

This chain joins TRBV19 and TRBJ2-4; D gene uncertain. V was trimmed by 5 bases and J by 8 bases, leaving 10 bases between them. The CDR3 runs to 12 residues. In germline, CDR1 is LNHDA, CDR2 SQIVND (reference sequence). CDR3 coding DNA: TGTGCCAGTAGTGCCTCCGGTGACATTCAGTACTTC. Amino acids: CASSASGDIQYF. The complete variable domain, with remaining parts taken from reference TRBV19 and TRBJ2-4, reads DGGITQSPKYLFRKEGQNVTLSCEQNLNHDAMYWYRQDPGQGLRLIYYSQIVNDFQKGDIAEGYSVSREKKESFPLTVTSAQKNPTAFYLCASSASGDIQYFGAGTRLSVL.

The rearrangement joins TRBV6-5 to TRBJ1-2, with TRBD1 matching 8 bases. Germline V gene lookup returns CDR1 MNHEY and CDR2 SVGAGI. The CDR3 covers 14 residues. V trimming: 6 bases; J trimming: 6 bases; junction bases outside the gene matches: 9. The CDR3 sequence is CASRPPGQVDGYTF. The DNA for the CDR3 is TGTGCCAGCAGGCCCCCGGGACAGGTCGATGGCTACACCTTC.

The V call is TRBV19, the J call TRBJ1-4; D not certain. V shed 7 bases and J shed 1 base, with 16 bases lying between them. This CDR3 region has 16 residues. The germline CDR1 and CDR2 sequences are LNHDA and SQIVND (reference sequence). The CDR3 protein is CASTESGQITNEKLFF. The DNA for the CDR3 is TGTGCCAGTACCGAAAGCGGGCAGATAACTAATGAAAAACTGTTTTTT. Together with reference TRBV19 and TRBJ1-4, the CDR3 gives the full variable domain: DGGITQSPKYLFRKEGQNVTLSCEQNLNHDAMYWYRQDPGQGLRLIYYSQIVNDFQKGDIAEGYSVSREKKESFPLTVTSAQKNPTAFYLCASTESGQITNEKLFFGSGTQLSVL.

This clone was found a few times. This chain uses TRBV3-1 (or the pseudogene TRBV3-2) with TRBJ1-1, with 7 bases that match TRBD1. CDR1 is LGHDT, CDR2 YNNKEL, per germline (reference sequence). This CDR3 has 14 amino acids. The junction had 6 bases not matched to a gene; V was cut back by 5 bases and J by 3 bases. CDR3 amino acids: CASSTRQGDTEAFF. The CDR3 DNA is TGTGCCAGCAGCACCCGACAGGGTGACACTGAAGCTTTCTTT.

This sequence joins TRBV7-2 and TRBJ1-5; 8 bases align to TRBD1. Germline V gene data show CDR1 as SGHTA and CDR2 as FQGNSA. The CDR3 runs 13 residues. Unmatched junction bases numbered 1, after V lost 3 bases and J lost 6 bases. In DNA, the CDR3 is TGTGCCAGCAGCTTTCAGGGGGCTCAGCCCCAGCATTTT. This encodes CASSFQGAQPQHF.

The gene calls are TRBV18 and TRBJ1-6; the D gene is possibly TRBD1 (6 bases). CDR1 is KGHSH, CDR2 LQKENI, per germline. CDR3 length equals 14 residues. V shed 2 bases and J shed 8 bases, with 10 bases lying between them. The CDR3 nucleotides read TGTGCCAGCTCACCAGGGGGCGACGATTCACCCCTCCACTTT. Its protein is CASSPGGDDSPLHF. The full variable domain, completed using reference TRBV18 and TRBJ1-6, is NAGVMQNPRHLVRRRGQEARLRCSPMKGHSHVYWYRQLPEEGLKFMVYLQKENIIDESGMPKERFSAEFPKEGPSILRIQQVVRGDSAAYFCASSPGGDDSPLHFGNGTRLTVT.

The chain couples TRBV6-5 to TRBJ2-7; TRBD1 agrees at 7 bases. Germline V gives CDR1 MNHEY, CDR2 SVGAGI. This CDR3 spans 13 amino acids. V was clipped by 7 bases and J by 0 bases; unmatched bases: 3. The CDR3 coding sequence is TGTGCCAGCACCCCAGGGGGCTCCTACGAGCAGTACTTC. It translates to CASTPGGSYEQYF.

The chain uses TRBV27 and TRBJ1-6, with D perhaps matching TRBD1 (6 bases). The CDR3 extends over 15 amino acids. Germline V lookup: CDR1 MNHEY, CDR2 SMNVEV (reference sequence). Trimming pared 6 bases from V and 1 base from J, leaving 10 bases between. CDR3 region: CASRGAWSYNSPLHF. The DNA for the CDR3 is TGTGCCAGCAGGGGGGCGTGGTCCTATAATTCACCCCTCCACTTT.